A single T cell receptor beta chain is shown here with its context. Antigen unknown. This sample was included in a study of blood T cells in healthy people across ages. Through a sample-barcoded 5' primer and a J-beta primer mix, a second PCR was run for roughly 6 to 11 cycles. One entry per CDR3 protein results from TCRdb running MiXCR on the 5' RACE reads. The sample lists over a million distinct CDR3 sequences, 40% to 50% occurring once. The study's findings and limits: Higher naive T cell percentage went strongly together with higher TCR beta diversity. Conclusively comparing naive with antigen-experienced cells was impossible with unsorted PBMCs. More naive CD4+ cells and higher diversity marked long-lived donors relative to aged donors.

Germline assignment: CDR1 DFQATT and CDR2 SNEGSKA (reference sequence). The CDR3 sequence is 12 residues long. The rearrangement joins TRBV20-1 to TRBJ1-2, with unresolved D. This TCR was sampled from a woman aged 18-29 years in good health. The sample taken for sequencing was blood. CDR3 sequence reads: CSVLLSAYGYTF. The DNA for the CDR3 is TGCAGCGTACTACTATCAGCCTATGGCTACACCTTC.